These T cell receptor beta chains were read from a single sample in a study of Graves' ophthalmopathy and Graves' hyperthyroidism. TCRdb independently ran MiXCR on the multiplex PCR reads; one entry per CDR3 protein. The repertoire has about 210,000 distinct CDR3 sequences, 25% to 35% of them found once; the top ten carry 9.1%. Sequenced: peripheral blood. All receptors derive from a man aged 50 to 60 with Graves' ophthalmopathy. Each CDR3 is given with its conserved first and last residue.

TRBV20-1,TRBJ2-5,CSARDPAGDRETQYF
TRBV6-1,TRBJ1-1,CASSGAAGVDTEAFF
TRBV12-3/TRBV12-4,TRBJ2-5,CASSSDPSRETQYF
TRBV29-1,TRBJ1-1,CSVSQTGAFSEAFF
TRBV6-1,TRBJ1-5,CASSGTQTLNQPQHF
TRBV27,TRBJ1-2,CASSRPGDRRGYTF
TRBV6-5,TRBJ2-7,CASSYGGGQDSYEQYF
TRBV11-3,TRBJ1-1,CASSLALLNTEAFF
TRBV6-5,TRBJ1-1,CASSYLDGEAFF
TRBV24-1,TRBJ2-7,CATSGGLPGEQYF
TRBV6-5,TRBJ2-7,CASSSTTYEQYF
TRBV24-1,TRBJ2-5,CATSDRPSFSRGETQYF
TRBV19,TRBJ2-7,CASSMGAGTYEQYF
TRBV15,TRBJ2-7,CATSRGRTARAYEQYF
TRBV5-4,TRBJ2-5,CASSRKEETQYF
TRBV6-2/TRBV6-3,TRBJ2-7,CASSYSGTGRYEQYF
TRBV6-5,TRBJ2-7,CASSYSGELSYEQYF